Sequencing of this TCR beta chain was carried out in a study of blood T cell repertoires in COVID-19. Study-level information: Samples came from the United States, Italy and Spain, spanning acute and convalescent COVID-19. PBMCs, B-cell-depleted T cells, or T cells provided the cDNA or gDNA that made up the material.

V dropped 6 bases and J dropped 0 bases, with 12 bases sitting between them. This CDR3 spans 15 amino acids. From germline, CDR1 is ENHRY and CDR2 SYGVKD. As originally analysed: By means of reference gene primer amplification, nucleated cell counts were estimated. Generated by immunoSEQ multiplex PCR, the TCRdb table keeps only in-frame clones and is missing some. V, J and clone size were drawn from that table, and D and trimming were deduced from the DNA. The sample shows over 70,000 clones, 75% to 90% of them seen only once. Sequencing was performed on peripheral blood. This chain uses TRBV10-3 with TRBJ1-5; tentative D call: TRBD1 (5 bases). The receptor was isolated from a woman of 80 years or more with acute or convalescent COVID-19. The CDR3 loop is CAISGDRNSNQPQHF. The CDR3 bases are TGTGCCATCAGCGGAGACAGAAATAGCAATCAGCCCCAGCATTTT.